What follows describes a single T cell receptor beta chain. TRAV- and TRBV-specific primers primed first-strand cDNA, covering alpha and beta chains. The authors amplified TCRs for 15 to 25 PCR cycles with a constant-region primer and a V-primer adapter. One entry per CDR3 protein results from TCRdb running MiXCR on the reads. The data show about 60,000 distinct CDR3 sequences, with under 30% seen just once and around 5.7% held by the top ten. The data were obtained in a study of low-dose radiotherapy and immunotherapy resistance in tumors. Germline loops: CDR1 SNHLY, CDR2 FYNNEI. The CDR3 totals 14 residues. V lost 0 bases and J lost 6, with 8 bases in between. Time point specified: before trial treatment. Qualifying patients carried advanced solid tumors devoid of tumor-infiltrating lymphocytes.

This chain connects TRBV2 to TRBJ2-2; no clear D. The source of this sequence is a male donor with prostate cancer. Sequencing used PBMCs, obtained before treatment. The CDR3 nucleotides are TGTGCCAGCAGTGAAGCTTCCGAGGCCGGGGAGCTGTTTTTT. This sequence encodes CASSEASEAGELFF.